These T cell receptor beta chains were read from a single sample in a study of HIV-infected patients and healthy controls. In TCRdb, the 5' RACE reads were re-called with MiXCR into one record per CDR3 protein. The data contain 55,000 to 70,000 distinct CDR3 sequences, under 25% of them singletons. The sequenced sample was CD4+ T cells from blood. The receptors here all came from a human donor in good health. Both conserved end residues are part of each CDR3. The listing skips clone size in some rows; elsewhere it reads once, few, many or a size class.

TRBV7-4 many CASSLMASGRLESSYNEQFF
TRBV2 few CAITGRAYGYTF
TRBV5-4 few CASNAGTNTEAFF
TRBV7-2 many CASSFTGGFGNTIYF
TRBV20-1 - CSAPTSGVYNEQFF
TRBV13 - CASSLDGLNTEAFF
TRBV5-1 - CASSPGTGGANYGYTF
TRBV11-2 few CASSLLGLATNEQFF
TRBV10-1 few CAAELSGTSGRQYF
TRBV29-1 once CSGRRLAGSTVPTDTQYF
TRBV20-1 many CSAQAAGTGKQPQHF
TRBV7-8 many CASTNQVNQPQHF
TRBV2 many CASSDEVNSNQPQHF
TRBV25-1 - CASSAALAAFYEQYF